The 14 T cell receptor beta chains listed next were all sequenced from one sample in a study of spatial heterogeneity in lung cancer. Each CDR3 protein is one row after TCRdb ran MiXCR on the 5' RACE reads. Of approximately 94,000 distinct CDR3 sequences listed, 4.4% are singletons. The time point was: sample taken at primary tumor resection. Their cognate antigens are unknown. Study-level points and caveats: It was found that expanded intratumoral alpha and beta TCR counts tracked tumor mutation counts.

Source: lung tumor tissue, taken at surgery. The receptors derive from a male donor with early-stage non-small cell lung cancer.

This clonotype was counted many times. The chain uses TRBV7-9 and TRBJ2-1, with TRBD2 as a possible D gene (6 bases). Looked up from germline, CDR1 is SEHNR and CDR2 is FQNEAQ (reference sequence). This CDR3 is built from 18 residues. Between the trimmed V and J ends, which lost 1 base and 8 bases, there was a span of 24 bases. The CDR3 nucleotides read TGTGCCAGCAGCTTAGATTGGGCAGGGAGGATATCCTCCGATGAGCAGTTCTTC. It yields the protein CASSLDWAGRISSDEQFF.

This clonotype was observed at least ten times. The rearrangement uses TRBV20-1 and TRBJ2-7; 12 bases line up with TRBD2. The germline gives CDR1 DFQATT, CDR2 SNEGSKA (reference sequence). This CDR3 contains 14 residues. Trimming at V came to 6 bases and at J to 0 bases, leaving 3 bases not matched to a gene. The CDR3 nucleotides read TGCAGTGCGACGGGACTAGCGGGCTCCTACGAGCAGTACTTC. This sequence encodes CSATGLAGSYEQYF.

This clonotype occurred many times. The V gene is TRBV4-1, the J gene TRBJ1-2; the match to TRBD1 covers 7 bases. V trimming: 4 bases; J trimming: 7 bases; junction bases outside the gene matches: 9. Germline CDR1 is MGHRA and CDR2 is YSYEKL. This CDR3 spans 14 amino acids. CDR3 loop: CASSPSEGAGGYTF. In nucleotides, the CDR3 is TGCGCCAGCAGCCCCTCCGAGGGGGCAGGTGGCTACACCTTC.

This clonotype was recorded many times. The genes are TRBV6-6 and TRBJ1-5, with 8 bases that match TRBD1. CDR3 length equals 17 residues. V lost 2 bases, J lost 5 bases, and 11 bases stayed unmatched. CDR1 MNHNY and CDR2 SVGAGI come from the germline V gene (reference sequence). The CDR3 nucleotides read TGTGCCAGCAGTTACCCGAACACGGGACAGGCCCATCAGCCCCAGCATTTT. Protein sequence: CASSYPNTGQAHQPQHF.

The genes are TRBV5-1 and TRBJ2-5, with TRBD1 identical over 8 bases. V shed 7 bases, J shed 4 bases, and the junction held 9 bases outside the gene matches. This CDR3 spans 14 amino acids. Per the germline V gene, CDR1 is SGHRS and CDR2 is YFSETQ. In DNA, the CDR3 is TGCGCCAGCTCGGACAGGGCATCTAGAGAGACCCAGTACTTC. Its protein is CASSDRASRETQYF.

The sample holds many counts of this clonotype. V is TRBV4-1 and J is TRBJ2-6; perhaps TRBD1 as D (5 bases). Trimming removed 0 bases at V and 4 bases at J, with 7 bases between. CDR1 and CDR2 from the germline V gene are MGHRA and YSYEKL. The CDR3 is made up of 15 amino acids. CDR3 residues: CASSQDWTGANVLTF. The DNA for the CDR3 is TGCGCCAGCAGCCAAGACTGGACAGGGGCCAACGTCCTGACTTTC.

In this sample, this clonotype turned up many times. The chain combines TRBV10-3 with TRBJ2-7, with D possibly being TRBD2 (5 bases). Germline values: CDR1 ENHRY, CDR2 SYGVKD. This CDR3 is 12 amino acids long. Trimming pared 9 bases from V and 4 bases from J, leaving 13 bases between. Written as DNA, the CDR3 is TGTGCCATTACCGACCCGGGGTACGAGCAGTACTTC. This translates into CAITDPGYEQYF.

The chain carries TRBV6-6 and TRBJ2-7, with D perhaps matching TRBD1 (7 bases). Trimming took 6 bases from V and 2 from J, leaving 11 bases between them. CDR3 length: 13 residues. CDR1 MNHNY and CDR2 SVGAGI come from the germline V gene (reference sequence). DNA of the CDR3: TGTGCCAGCAGCCGCAGGGGGGCCTACGAGCAGTACTTC. It translates to CASSRRGAYEQYF.

This clonotype was seen repeatedly, ten times or more. The genes are TRBV9 and TRBJ1-4, with D perhaps TRBD1 (5 bases). V was clipped by 7 bases and J by 8 bases, with 15 bases between them. Per germline, CDR1 SGDLS and CDR2 YYNGEE. The CDR3 length is 13 residues. CDR3 coding DNA: TGTGCCAGCTCAAGGGACGGAAGAGAAAAACTGTTTTTT. Amino acid sequence: CASSRDGREKLFF.

This clonotype was observed at least ten times. The chain joins TRBV30 to TRBJ1-2; 8 bases line up with TRBD1. The CDR3 runs 16 residues. Per the germline V gene, CDR1 is GTSNPN and CDR2 is SVGIG (reference sequence). V was pared by 3 bases and J by 2 bases, with 11 bases of the junction left unmatched. The CDR3, as DNA: TGTGCCTGGAGGGTCGCCTACAGGGGGGGAAACTATGGCTACACCTTC. It is translated as CAWRVAYRGGNYGYTF.

The J gene is TRBJ2-7, the V gene TRBV3-1; 9 bases fit TRBD2. Looked up from germline, CDR1 is LGHDT and CDR2 is YNNKEL (reference sequence). Trimming removed 4 bases from V and 3 bases from J; junction bases left unmatched: 7. This CDR3 has 15 amino acids. Here the CDR3 reads CASSPSAGGGYEQYF. CDR3 DNA sequence: TGTGCCAGCAGCCCTTCAGCGGGAGGAGGCTACGAGCAGTACTTC.

This clonotype was recorded at least ten times. This rearrangement joins TRBV20-1 to TRBJ2-5; tentative D call: TRBD2 (6 bases). Germline V gives CDR1 DFQATT, CDR2 SNEGSKA (reference sequence). The CDR3 contains 11 residues. The CDR3, as DNA: TGCAGCGGGCGGGGCACGGAGACCCAGTACTTC. This encodes CSGRGTETQYF.

This clonotype was counted many times. This chain joins TRBV5-1 and TRBJ2-1; TRBD2 agrees at 12 bases. The CDR3 covers 17 residues. V lost 4 bases to trimming and J lost 1 base; unmatched junction nucleotides: 6. CDR1 and CDR2 (germline): SGHRS, YFSETQ. The CDR3 is CASSRRTSGTSYNEQFF. The CDR3 bases are TGCGCCAGCAGCCGTAGGACTAGCGGGACTTCCTACAATGAGCAGTTCTTC.

The chain combines TRBV5-4 with TRBJ1-1; 9 positions agree with TRBD1. CDR1 is SGHNT, CDR2 YYREEE, per germline (reference sequence). The length of the CDR3 is 15 residues. The J segment lost 4 bases and the V segment lost 3 bases, leaving 7 bases of the junction unmatched. CDR3: CASSSLLQGATEAFF. For the CDR3, the DNA is TGTGCCAGCAGCTCTCTCCTACAGGGGGCCACTGAAGCTTTCTTT.